Listed here are 19 T cell receptor beta chains from one sample, sequenced in a study of blood T cell repertoires in COVID-19. Method: immunoSEQ multiplex PCR; TCRdb's copy keeps in-frame clones and lacks some. The repertoire holds roughly 250,000 clones, about 90% seen once, with roughly 3.1% in the top ten. Material for sequencing was PBMCs or T cells enriched from blood (not recorded which). These receptors were obtained from a woman aged 40 to 50 with acute COVID-19.

The chain links TRBV5-1 to TRBJ1-1, with D unresolved. The CDR3 loop spans 13 amino acids. Trimming pared 2 bases from V and 1 base from J, leaving 6 bases between. Germline values: CDR1 SGHRS, CDR2 YFSETQ. The CDR3 DNA reads TGCGCCAGCAGCTTTACAGAGAACACTGAAGCTTTCTTT. This codes for CASSFTENTEAFF.

The V gene is TRBV2, the J gene TRBJ1-2; D gene uncertain. Germline V lookup: CDR1 SNHLY, CDR2 FYNNEI. There are 15 residues in the CDR3. V was shortened by 1 base and J by 4 bases, with 13 bases between the two germline ends. The CDR3 DNA reads as TGTGCCAGCAGTGAAGGGGCGGGGTTTCGCTATGGCTACACCTTC. Translated, it gives CASSEGAGFRYGYTF.

The chain uses TRBV4-2 and TRBJ2-3; 7 positions agree with TRBD2. The trim removed 3 bases at V and 2 bases at J, leaving 8 bases unmatched. From germline, CDR1 is LGHNA and CDR2 YNFKEQ. The CDR3 covers 16 residues. This CDR3 is CASSQLAAVITDTQYF. In nucleotides, the CDR3 is TGTGCCAGCAGCCAGCTAGCGGCCGTAATCACAGATACGCAGTATTTT.

The chain has TRBV27 and TRBJ1-6, with D possibly matching TRBD1 (5 bases). From germline, CDR1 is MNHEY and CDR2 SMNVEV (reference sequence). V shed 3 bases and J shed 4 bases, with 10 bases lying between them. This CDR3 is 15 amino acids long. The CDR3 spells CASSFGRQYNSPLHF. The CDR3 coding sequence is TGTGCCAGCAGTTTCGGCAGACAGTATAATTCACCCCTCCACTTT.

This clone was detected only once. The chain carries TRBV7-9 and TRBJ1-2; 7 bases fit TRBD1. Trimming cost V 6 bases and J 6 bases; bases outside gene matches: 10. The CDR3 is 14 residues long. CDR1 and CDR2 from the germline V gene are SEHNR and FQNEAQ (reference sequence). The CDR3 nucleotides read TGTGCCAGCAGAACCACAGGGGATCCGGATGGCTACACCTTC. Encoded protein: CASRTTGDPDGYTF.

In this sample, this clone turned up once. This sequence joins TRBV7-3 and TRBJ1-2; 9 positions agree with TRBD1. The CDR3 is 13 amino acids. The V segment lost 5 bases and the J segment 8 bases; nucleotides outside the gene matches: 6. CDR1 and CDR2 (germline): SGHTA, FQGTGA. CDR3 nucleotides: TGTGCCAGCAGCCCTTCGACAGGGGGAGGCTACACCTTC. This translates into CASSPSTGGGYTF. Drawing the rest from reference TRBV7-3 and TRBJ1-2, the complete variable domain is GAGVSQTPSNKVTEKGKYVELRCDPISGHTALYWYRQSLGQGPEFLIYFQGTGAADDSGLPNDRFFAVRPEGSVSTLKIQRTERGDSAVYLCASSPSTGGGYTFGSGTRLTVV.

In this sample, this clone turned up once. The chain joins TRBV5-1 to TRBJ2-5, with TRBD1 matching over 11 bases. V gave up 4 bases and J gave up 3 bases; unmatched junction bases: 8. Germline CDR1 is SGHRS and CDR2 is YFSETQ. The CDR3 loop spans 16 amino acids. CDR3 DNA sequence: TGCGCCAGCAGCATGCGGACAGGGGGCGTGGAAGAGACCCAGTACTTC. Encoded protein: CASSMRTGGVEETQYF.

The chain recombines TRBV5-1 with TRBJ1-2; D is unclear. CDR3 length equals 13 residues. Per germline, CDR1 SGHRS and CDR2 YFSETQ. V gave up 2 bases and J gave up 5 bases, with 10 bases separating them. CDR3 in amino acids: CASSFGLRYGYTF. The CDR3 DNA is TGCGCCAGCAGCTTCGGGTTACGGTATGGCTACACCTTC.

The chain carries TRBV5-1 and TRBJ2-1; the D gene is possibly TRBD2 (6 bases). Trimming left V 0 bases short and J 6 bases short, with 28 bases between. This CDR3 spans 20 amino acids. Germline V gene sequence: CDR1 SGHRS, CDR2 YFSETQ. CDR3 sequence: CASSLDGRTAGQGLGNEQFF. CDR3 nucleotide sequence: TGCGCCAGCAGCTTGGACGGGAGAACGGCGGGCCAGGGTCTGGGCAATGAGCAGTTCTTC.

This chain joins TRBV12-3 or TRBV12-4 and TRBJ1-6, with TRBD1 matching over 7 bases. Germline trimming cut 5 bases from V and 9 bases from J; bases unmatched to any gene: 4. The CDR3 is made up of 13 amino acids. CDR3 sequence reads: CASSRTGPSPLHF. CDR3 sequence (DNA): TGTGCCAGCAGTCGGACAGGACCTTCACCCCTCCACTTT.

The chain has TRBV19 and TRBJ1-2; TRBD1 aligns across 7 bases. This CDR3 is 15 amino acids long. Germline CDR1 is LNHDA and CDR2 is SQIVND (reference sequence). V dropped 3 bases and J dropped 6; count of bases not matched to a gene: 10. CDR3 protein: CASSINGDRDHGYTF. As DNA, the CDR3 is TGTGCCAGTAGTATTAATGGAGACAGGGACCATGGCTACACCTTC.

The chain links TRBV19 to TRBJ1-4; D remains ambiguous. Trimming stripped 7 bases from V and 0 bases from J, with 9 bases between. The CDR3 spans 14 residues. The germline V gene has CDR1 LNHDA and CDR2 SQIVND (reference sequence). In nucleotides, the CDR3 is TGTGCCAGTAAACAGCCTGCAACTAATGAAAAACTGTTTTTT. Its translation: CASKQPATNEKLFF.

This clone was counted a single time. The V and J genes are TRBV11-2 and TRBJ2-3; D is undetermined. Germline lookup yields CDR1 SGHAT and CDR2 FQNNGV. There are 14 residues in the CDR3. V dropped 5 bases and J dropped 2 bases, with 11 bases sitting between them. Here the CDR3 reads CASSPSVVTDTQYF. As DNA, the CDR3 is TGTGCCAGCAGCCCCTCGGTGGTCACAGATACGCAGTATTTT.

The chain uses TRBV5-1 and TRBJ2-7; D possibly corresponds to TRBD2 (5 bases). Germline V gene lookup returns CDR1 SGHRS and CDR2 YFSETQ. This CDR3 region has 15 residues. Trimming took 0 bases from V and 0 from J, leaving 10 bases between them. The CDR3 DNA is TGCGCCAGCAGCTTGGACGGGGTGCTCTCCTACGAGCAGTACTTC. As protein: CASSLDGVLSYEQYF.

The chain employs TRBV11-3 and TRBJ2-7, with 7 bases lining up with TRBD1. Losses at the gene ends were 4 bases for V and 1 base for J; bases not matched to a gene: 4. Germline V gives CDR1 SGHNT, CDR2 YENEEA. This CDR3 is 14 amino acids long. CDR3 sequence (DNA): TGTGCCAGCAGCTACGGACAGGTATCCTACGAGCAGTACTTC. The encoded protein is CASSYGQVSYEQYF.

The genes are TRBV19 and TRBJ1-2; D unclear. CDR1 LNHDA and CDR2 SQIVND come from the germline V gene (reference sequence). V shed 8 bases and J shed 4 bases, with 8 bases lying between them. CDR3 length: 11 residues. Here the CDR3 reads CASRDSYGYTF. As DNA, the CDR3 is TGTGCCAGTCGAGATAGCTATGGCTACACCTTC.

This clone was found a few times. The chain couples TRBV5-1 to TRBJ2-7; D gene uncertain. V was cut by 0 bases and J by 6 bases, with 7 bases left in between. Per the germline V gene, CDR1 is SGHRS and CDR2 is YFSETQ. CDR3 size: 12 residues. This chain's CDR3 is CASSLALGEQYF. Here the CDR3 DNA reads TGCGCCAGCAGCTTGGCCCTAGGCGAGCAGTACTTC.

This chain joins TRBV5-5 and TRBJ2-5; perhaps TRBD1 as D (6 bases). CDR3 length: 13 amino acids. The V gene lost 5 bases and the J gene lost 1 base, with 9 bases spanning the gap. The V gene's germline CDR1 is SGHKS and CDR2 YYEKEE (reference sequence). CDR3: CASRVGGQETQYF. The CDR3 nucleotides are TGTGCCAGCAGGGTAGGGGGCCAAGAGACCCAGTACTTC.

V and J are TRBV27 and TRBJ2-7; 12 positions agree with TRBD1. From germline, CDR1 is MNHEY and CDR2 SMNVEV (reference sequence). After removal of 6 bases from V and 0 bases from J, the junction contained 6 bases not matched to a gene. This CDR3 region has 16 residues. The CDR3 is CASRRGTGGNSYEQYF. CDR3 nucleotide sequence: TGTGCCAGCAGACGGGGGACAGGGGGCAACTCCTACGAGCAGTACTTC.